The 8 T cell receptor beta chains below were found in one sample sequenced in a study of shared clonotypes between healthy human individuals. Clones were sequenced by immunoSEQ multiplex PCR, and TCRdb holds only the in-frame ones, with some missing. The table has under 2,000,000 clones, just under 95% seen once. Naive CD8 cells were CD45RO-negative, positively selected for CCR7, excluding terminally differentiated effector memory CD45RA+ cells. Sample: naive CD8+ T cells sorted from blood. The receptors here all came from a man younger than 30 in good health.

The sample holds one count of this clone. The chain carries TRBV7-9 and TRBJ2-1, with D perhaps being TRBD1 or TRBD2 (6 bases each). Germline V gene data show CDR1 as SEHNR and CDR2 as FQNEAQ (reference sequence). The germline V and J ends were trimmed by 5 bases and 9 bases, with 23 bases remaining between them. The CDR3 has 16 amino acids. The CDR3 spells CASSPGVPTSITEQFF. CDR3 sequence (DNA): TGTGCCAGCAGCCCAGGGGTCCCGACTAGTATTACTGAGCAGTTCTTC.

The genes are TRBV4-1 and TRBJ2-7; D not resolved. Germline CDR1 MGHRA, CDR2 YSYEKL. Deletions cut 1 base from V and 2 bases from J, with 9 bases between. This CDR3 comprises 14 residues. CDR3 DNA sequence: TGCGCCAGCAGCCAAGGGCGGATCACCTACGAGCAGTACTTC. The encoded protein is CASSQGRITYEQYF.

The J gene is TRBJ2-1, the V gene TRBV6-5; no firm D call. Trimming removed 2 bases from V and 6 bases from J, with 5 bases in between. This CDR3 is built from 12 residues. Germline V lookup: CDR1 MNHEY, CDR2 SVGAGI. The CDR3 protein is CASSYPPNEQFF. The CDR3 DNA follows: TGTGCCAGCAGTTACCCTCCCAATGAGCAGTTCTTC.

This clone occurred once. The chain joins TRBV9 to TRBJ2-2, with TRBD2 as a possible D gene (6 bases). The CDR3 covers 14 residues. V was cut by 2 bases and J by 7 bases, with 12 bases left in between. The germline V gene encodes CDR1 SGDLS and CDR2 YYNGEE. In DNA, the CDR3 is TGTGCCAGCAGCGTGAACCGGGACTTCGGGGAGCTGTTTTTT. Translated, it gives CASSVNRDFGELFF.

The V call is TRBV10-1, the J call TRBJ1-6; D gene unclear. Trimming took off 10 bases at V and 7 bases at J, with 5 bases between the two ends. Looked up from germline, CDR1 is WNHNN and CDR2 is SYGVQD (reference sequence). There are 10 residues in the CDR3. This CDR3 is CATPNSPLHF. The CDR3 nucleotides are TGCGCCACTCCCAATTCACCCCTCCACTTT.

The chain recombines TRBV6-5 with TRBJ2-1, with 10 bases lining up with TRBD2. The CDR3 consists of 14 residues. V lost 7 bases to trimming and J lost 4 bases; unmatched junction nucleotides: 4. Germline V gene sequence: CDR1 MNHEY, CDR2 SVGAGI. The DNA for the CDR3 is TGTGCCAGCACACCTAGCGGGAGTTACAATGAGCAGTTCTTC. It codes for CASTPSGSYNEQFF.

The rearrangement uses TRBV6-1 and TRBJ2-2; no clear D. Germline values: CDR1 MNHNS, CDR2 SASEGT. The CDR3 length is 14 residues. Trimming took off 3 bases at V and 1 base at J, with 6 bases between the two ends. This CDR3 is CASSEPGNTGELFF. The CDR3 DNA sequence: TGTGCCAGCAGTGAGCCAGGGAACACCGGGGAGCTGTTTTTT.

This chain uses TRBV28 with TRBJ2-7; 7 bases fit TRBD1. V was clipped by 5 bases and J by 0 bases; unmatched bases: 10. Germline V gene data show CDR1 as MDHEN and CDR2 as SYDVKM. The CDR3 sequence is 16 residues long. CDR3 in amino acids: CASSTSRDSLSYEQYF. CDR3 nucleotide sequence: TGTGCCAGCAGTACCTCCCGGGACAGTCTCTCCTACGAGCAGTACTTC.